This TCR beta chain was sequenced during a study of T-cell reconstitution after alpha-beta-depleted transplantation in children. This clonotype appeared many times. Its antigen is still unknown. The study's findings and limits: Several hundred expanded graft clones reportedly gave rise to the alpha-beta T cells present about two months after transplant. At one year after transplant, newly produced T cells mostly accounted for T-cell counts and diversity.

This CDR3 is built from 16 residues. Trimming took off 2 bases at V and 4 bases at J, with 17 bases between the two ends. CDR1 is ENHRY and CDR2 is SYGVKD in the germline V gene. Preparing the TCRbeta library involved the use of unique molecular identifiers. MiXCR, run by TCRdb on the PCR reads, gives a single entry per CDR3 protein. This sample carries 200,000 to 250,000 distinct CDR3 sequences, approximately 8% of them seen once, and the ten largest clones take 35%. This chain uses TRBV10-3 with TRBJ1-2; D is perhaps TRBD1 (6 bases). The clonotype was recovered from a male patient aged 2-15 years who had a stem cell transplant for acute myeloid leukemia, so the T cells may come from the graft donor. Sequencing used PBMCs, mostly from graft donor cells, obtained 360 days after TCRalphabeta/CD19-depleted stem cell transplant. The CDR3 sequence: CAISEPNRVGVYGYTF. The CDR3, as DNA: TGTGCCATCAGTGAGCCGAACAGGGTAGGAGTCTATGGCTACACCTTC.